These 9 T cell receptor beta chains were all obtained from the same sample, sequenced in a study of early T cells in non-severe SARS-CoV-2 infection. TCRdb recomputed calls from the 5' RACE reads with MiXCR, one row per CDR3 protein. The sample records 35,000 to 45,000 distinct CDR3 sequences, less than 8% being singletons. The source was whole blood, collected at baseline. The receptors were gathered from an adult who was a healthcare worker with PCR-confirmed SARS-CoV-2 infection or an uninfected control (not recorded which).

The V and J genes are TRBV5-1 and TRBJ2-2; no definite D call. This CDR3 spans 14 amino acids. The V end lost 4 bases, the J end lost 9 bases, and 16 bases lay between the germline ends. CDR1 and CDR2 (germline): SGHRS, YFSETQ. CDR3 bases: TGCGCCAGCAGCGCGGACCCTACGTCGCGGGAGCTGTTTTTT. This gives the protein CASSADPTSRELFF.

This clonotype has only a few counts. The rearrangement links TRBV5-4 to TRBJ2-7; weak D call: TRBD2 (5 bases). V lost 0 bases and J lost 1, with 11 bases in between. Germline V gene lookup returns CDR1 SGHNT and CDR2 YYREEE (reference sequence). The CDR3 is made up of 15 amino acids. CDR3 nucleotide sequence: TGTGCCAGCAGCTTGGTGGGAGTTCGTTCCTACGAGCAGTACTTC. Translation: CASSLVGVRSYEQYF.

The chain carries TRBV7-2 and TRBJ2-7; weak D call: TRBD2 (6 bases). This CDR3 comprises 14 residues. V was cut by 1 base and J by 4 bases, with 11 bases left in between. Germline V gene sequence: CDR1 SGHTA, CDR2 FQGNSA. CDR3 nucleotide sequence: TGTGCCAGCAGCTTAGAAGCGGGCCTATACGAGCAGTACTTC. Its translation is CASSLEAGLYEQYF.

The chain has TRBV6-2 or TRBV6-3 and TRBJ1-1; D unclear. CDR1 MNHEY and CDR2 SVGEGT come from the germline V gene. The V gene lost 6 bases and the J gene lost 2 bases, with 13 bases spanning the gap. The CDR3 runs 14 residues. The CDR3 sequence: CASSRTLPNTEAFF. CDR3 nucleotide sequence: TGTGCCAGCAGCCGAACCCTCCCTAACACTGAAGCTTTCTTT.

This clonotype showed up many times. The V and J genes are TRBV27 and TRBJ2-7; 8 bases line up with TRBD1. V lost 7 bases to trimming and J lost 4 bases; unmatched junction nucleotides: 6. Germline V gene lookup returns CDR1 MNHEY and CDR2 SMNVEV (reference sequence). The CDR3 is 13 residues long. The CDR3 sequence: CASKGTGRYEQYF. CDR3 in DNA: TGTGCCAGCAAGGGGACAGGCCGTTACGAGCAGTACTTC.

This clonotype was seen only a few times. The CDR3 loop is CASRDSDSGANVLTF. The CDR3 nucleotides read TGCGCCAGCCGGGACTCCGACTCTGGGGCCAACGTCCTGACTTTC. The chain joins TRBV10-2 to TRBJ2-6, with D tentatively TRBD2 (6 bases). The CDR3 consists of 15 residues. V gave up 8 bases and J gave up 0 bases, with 11 bases separating them. Germline CDR1 WSHSY, CDR2 SAAADI.

This clonotype was detected many times. V gene TRBV27 combines with J gene TRBJ2-1, with 8 bases fitting TRBD2. J lost 8 bases, V lost 5 bases, and 11 bases had no gene match. Germline loops: CDR1 MNHEY, CDR2 SMNVEV (reference sequence). CDR3 length: 15 residues. The CDR3 region has the DNA TGTGCCAGCAGTAACCAGCGGGAGTTCACTGATGAGCAGTTCTTC. Amino acid sequence: CASSNQREFTDEQFF.

The genes are TRBV18 and TRBJ1-1, with D uncertain. V was shortened by 2 bases and J by 0 bases, with 10 bases between the two germline ends. The germline gives CDR1 KGHSH, CDR2 LQKENI. The CDR3 covers 15 residues. For the CDR3, the DNA is TGTGCCAGCTCACCAGGGTCCGCGGTGAACACTGAAGCTTTCTTT. Amino acid sequence: CASSPGSAVNTEAFF.

This clonotype occurred a few times. V and J are TRBV7-6 and TRBJ2-1; either TRBD1 or TRBD2 may fit D (7 bases each). The V gene lost 6 bases and the J gene lost 8 bases, with 11 bases spanning the gap. Germline V gene sequence: CDR1 SGHVS, CDR2 FNYEAQ. The CDR3 spans 12 residues. This CDR3 reads CASSPGGDEQFF. CDR3 DNA sequence: TGTGCCAGCAGTCCAGGGGGGGATGAGCAGTTCTTC.